This T cell receptor beta chain derives from a study of molecular identifiers for immune sequencing clone quantification. Overall study context: Replicate experiments took RNA from around 18,000 or 91,000 naive CD8 cells, divided it five ways and sequenced four.

TCRdb reprocessed the PCR reads with MiXCR, giving one entry per CDR3 protein. The sample records some 680,000 distinct CDR3 sequences, 25% being singletons. This CDR3 is built from 16 residues. V gave up 0 bases and J gave up 0 bases; unmatched junction bases: 6. The V gene's germline CDR1 is GTSNPN and CDR2 SVGIG (reference sequence). This clonotype has ten or more counts. This sequence was found in a human donor in good health. Some libraries in this study had Jurkat cell RNA spiked in. The V gene is TRBV30, the J gene TRBJ2-7; 9 positions match TRBD2. Sequenced sample: naive CD8+ T cells from blood, with Jurkat cell RNA spiked in. The sample's subset: FACS-sorted CD8+CD4-CCR7+CD45RA+ naive T cells. The CDR3 DNA reads TGTGCCTGGAGTGTGAAGCGGGAGGCGTTCTCCTACGAGCAGTACTTC. Its protein product is CAWSVKREAFSYEQYF.